The 27 T cell receptor beta chains listed next were all sequenced from one sample in a study of response to subunit inactivated influenza vaccine. One entry per CDR3 protein, called by TCRdb with MiXCR from the RT-PCR reads. The table has 500,000 to 750,000 distinct CDR3 sequences, around 15% seen once. Specimen: PBMCs from blood, collected 12 days after vaccination. The receptor set was obtained from a man aged 50-59 years who received an inactivated influenza vaccine.

The chain combines TRBV7-9 with TRBJ2-7; TRBD2 matches 7 bases. Looked up from germline, CDR1 is SEHNR and CDR2 is FQNEAQ (reference sequence). This CDR3 is 15 amino acids long. The V and J ends lost 5 bases and 7 bases, in that order; junction bases with no gene match: 14. The CDR3 coding sequence is TGTGCCAGCAGCAATAGCGGGCCTCCTAAGAGTGAGCAGTACTTC. Its translation: CASSNSGPPKSEQYF.

V usage is TRBV9 and J usage is TRBJ2-1, with D possibly TRBD2 on 6 matching bases. The CDR3 sequence is 14 residues long. V gave up 0 bases and J gave up 9 bases, with 13 bases separating them. Looked up from germline, CDR1 is SGDLS and CDR2 is YYNGEE. DNA of the CDR3: TGTGCCAGCAGCGTAGGACTAGGGAATGGTGAGCAGTTCTTC. This encodes CASSVGLGNGEQFF.

This chain connects TRBV7-3 to TRBJ2-1; TRBD1 matches at 9 bases. CDR3 length equals 14 residues. Germline trimming cut 3 bases from V and 8 bases from J; bases unmatched to any gene: 5. CDR1 is SGHTA and CDR2 is FQGTGA in the germline V gene. The CDR3 DNA sequence: TGTGCCAGCAGCTTCGGGACAGGGATCGATGAGCAGTTCTTC. It specifies CASSFGTGIDEQFF.

This clonotype has more than one count but fewer than ten. V is TRBV9 and J is TRBJ1-4; D is undetermined. V lost 0 bases and J 3 bases, leaving 9 bases between the germline ends. The CDR3 covers 15 residues. Germline V gene data show CDR1 as SGDLS and CDR2 as YYNGEE. This CDR3 is CASSVAPGANEKLFF. The CDR3 bases are TGTGCCAGCAGCGTAGCTCCCGGGGCTAATGAAAAACTGTTTTTT.

This clonotype has a handful of counts. The V and J genes are TRBV6-1 and TRBJ1-2, with D maybe TRBD1 (6 bases). Germline V lookup: CDR1 MNHNS, CDR2 SASEGT. The CDR3 runs to 14 residues. Trimming removed 1 base at V and 8 bases at J, with 14 bases between. In nucleotides, the CDR3 is TGTGCCAGCAGTGAAGTTACAGGGTTTTCGGGCTACACCTTC. Protein product: CASSEVTGFSGYTF.

This clonotype was recorded a few times. The rearrangement joins TRBV11-2 to TRBJ2-7; 8 bases map to TRBD1. CDR1 and CDR2 (germline): SGHAT, FQNNGV. J gave up 3 bases and V 4 bases, and 14 bases lay outside the gene matches. CDR3 length: 17 residues. This CDR3 reads CASSSVRRDRSFYEQYF. CDR3 in DNA: TGTGCCAGCAGCTCAGTACGTAGGGACAGGAGTTTCTACGAGCAGTACTTC. Looking up the rest from reference TRBV11-2 and TRBJ2-7 gives the full variable domain: EAGVAQSPRYKIIEKRQSVAFWCNPISGHATLYWYQQILGQGPKLLIQFQNNGVVDDSQLPKDRFSAERLKGVDSTLKIQPAKLEDSAVYLCASSSVRRDRSFYEQYFGPGTRLTVT.

This clonotype was detected only a few times. This chain joins TRBV28 and TRBJ2-1, with 13 positions matching TRBD2. Germline-derived CDR1 and CDR2 are MDHEN and SYDVKM. The CDR3 totals 14 residues. Germline trimming cut 6 bases from V and 8 bases from J; bases unmatched to any gene: 4. The chain's CDR3 is CASSRTSGSYEQFF. CDR3 bases: TGTGCCAGCAGCCGGACTAGCGGGAGCTATGAGCAGTTCTTC.

J is TRBJ2-1 and V is TRBV19; D unresolved. V was pared by 7 bases and J by 9 bases, with 10 bases between. This CDR3 is 11 amino acids long. CDR1 LNHDA and CDR2 SQIVND come from the germline V gene (reference sequence). DNA for the CDR3: TGTGCCAGTACGACGGGCGGTGAGCAGTTCTTC. Its protein is CASTTGGEQFF.

The J gene is TRBJ1-2, the V gene TRBV28; D is perhaps TRBD1 (5 bases). Trimming shortened V by 8 bases and J by 4 bases, and 14 bases separated the two germline ends. The germline V gene encodes CDR1 MDHEN and CDR2 SYDVKM. This CDR3 comprises 13 residues. CDR3 bases: TGTGCCAGCCTCCAAGGACAAGGCTATGGCTACACCTTC. This sequence encodes CASLQGQGYGYTF.

V usage is TRBV7-2 and J usage is TRBJ2-5; D tentatively fits TRBD1 or TRBD2 (7 bases each). The CDR3 runs to 14 residues. Germline CDR1 reads SGHTA; CDR2 reads FQGNSA. Trimming cost V 7 bases and J 4 bases, with 16 bases left between them. CDR3 nucleotide sequence: TGTGCCAGCACCCAGGGGGGGGGGCGAGAGACCCAGTACTTC. Protein sequence: CASTQGGGRETQYF.

This clonotype has more than one count but fewer than ten. The genes are TRBV5-4 and TRBJ2-2; 10 bases line up with TRBD2. This CDR3 region has 17 residues. V was clipped by 4 bases and J by 4 bases; unmatched bases: 10. Germline V gene lookup returns CDR1 SGHNT and CDR2 YYREEE (reference sequence). The CDR3 spells CASSKYLAGGSTGELFF. In DNA form, the CDR3 reads TGTGCCAGCAGCAAATATTTAGCGGGGGGAAGCACCGGGGAGCTGTTTTTT.

J is TRBJ2-7 and V is TRBV7-2, with 12 bases identical to TRBD1. Germline V CDR1 and CDR2: SGHTA, FQGNSA. Trimming removed 2 bases from V and 3 bases from J; junction bases left unmatched: 5. This CDR3 region has 16 residues. The CDR3 sequence: CASSLRGQGAFYEQYF. CDR3 nucleotide sequence: TGTGCCAGCAGCTTACGGGGACAGGGGGCTTTCTACGAGCAGTACTTC.

CDR3 loop: CSARDWAGKGYNEQFF. CDR3 in DNA: TGCAGTGCTAGAGATTGGGCAGGGAAAGGGTACAATGAGCAGTTCTTC. The rearrangement links TRBV20-1 to TRBJ2-1, with a tentative D call TRBD1 (5 bases). This CDR3 is built from 16 residues. The germline gives CDR1 DFQATT, CDR2 SNEGSKA (reference sequence). Trimming removed 0 bases at V and 4 bases at J, with 16 bases between.

This clonotype appeared a single time. The chain links TRBV7-2 to TRBJ2-1; TRBD1 or TRBD2 may be the D gene (5 bases each). The germline CDR1 and CDR2 sequences are SGHTA and FQGNSA. With 0 bases removed from V and 15 bases from J, the gap between germline ends came to 18 bases. This CDR3 region has 14 residues. The CDR3 DNA reads TGTGCCAGCAGCTTAGCGCAAGGGACCCCTAAGGGGTTCTTC. It is translated as CASSLAQGTPKGFF.

This clonotype came up a few times. The J gene is TRBJ2-7, the V gene TRBV18, with 11 nucleotides matching TRBD1. Germline V gene lookup returns CDR1 KGHSH and CDR2 LQKENI. J lost 3 bases, V lost 3 bases, and 4 bases had no gene match. CDR3 length equals 15 residues. This chain's CDR3 is CASSPGQGVHYEQYF. As DNA, the CDR3 is TGTGCCAGCTCACCGGGACAGGGGGTCCACTACGAGCAGTACTTC. The full variable domain, in which reference TRBV18 and TRBJ2-7 provide the parts outside the CDR3, is NAGVMQNPRHLVRRRGQEARLRCSPMKGHSHVYWYRQLPEEGLKFMVYLQKENIIDESGMPKERFSAEFPKEGPSILRIQQVVRGDSAAYFCASSPGQGVHYEQYFGPGTRLTVT.

This clonotype was seen repeatedly, ten times or more. The V call is TRBV5-1, the J call TRBJ2-7; D tentatively fits TRBD1 or TRBD2 (5 bases each). Germline V CDR1 and CDR2: SGHRS, YFSETQ. This CDR3 contains 19 residues. Trimming pared 4 bases from V and 0 bases from J, leaving 26 bases between. CDR3 sequence (DNA): TGCGCCAGCAGCCCGGGGATAAACTGGGGCGGCGTCCCCTCCTACGAGCAGTACTTC. It yields the protein CASSPGINWGGVPSYEQYF.

The V call is TRBV4-1, the J call TRBJ2-7, with D perhaps matching TRBD1 or TRBD2 (5 bases each). Per the germline V gene, CDR1 is MGHRA and CDR2 is YSYEKL. The CDR3 is 15 residues long. The V end lost 3 bases, the J end lost 4 bases, and 16 bases lay between the germline ends. The CDR3 nucleotides are TGCGCCAGCAGCCACCGCACGGGGCTTATTTACGAGCAGTACTTC. Amino acid sequence: CASSHRTGLIYEQYF.

The table lists this clonotype with many counts. The gene calls are TRBV6-5 and TRBJ2-2, with 8 bases aligning to TRBD2. With 4 bases clipped from V and 5 bases from J, the junction kept 6 bases outside the gene matches. This CDR3 has 15 residues. Germline V CDR1 and CDR2: MNHEY, SVGAGI. The DNA for the CDR3 is TGTGCCAGCAGTTTCGGGGGGGCGGAGACCGGGGAGCTGTTTTTT. Protein sequence: CASSFGGAETGELFF.

The sample holds a few counts of this clonotype. The chain has TRBV2 and TRBJ1-1; TRBD1 matches 11 bases. The CDR3 has 17 amino acids. Looked up from germline, CDR1 is SNHLY and CDR2 is FYNNEI. Trimming removed 4 bases from V and 1 base from J; junction bases left unmatched: 8. The CDR3 DNA sequence: TGTGCCAGCAGTGGGAGGACAGGGGGCCCGGCGAACACTGAAGCTTTCTTT. Translated: CASSGRTGGPANTEAFF. The entire variable domain, with the rest obtained from reference TRBV2 and TRBJ1-1, is as follows: EPEVTQTPSHQVTQMGQEVILRCVPISNHLYFYWYRQILGQKVEFLVSFYNNEISEKSEIFDDQFSVERPDGSNFTLKIRSTKLEDSAMYFCASSGRTGGPANTEAFFGQGTRLTVV.

In this sample, this clonotype turned up a few times. The chain is built from TRBV20-1 and TRBJ2-2; the D call may be TRBD1 or TRBD2 (5 bases each). Germline V gives CDR1 DFQATT, CDR2 SNEGSKA (reference sequence). CDR3 size: 14 residues. Trimming removed 4 bases at V and 0 bases at J, with 9 bases between. The DNA of the CDR3 is TGCAGTGCTACAGGGAGCCCGAACACCGGGGAGCTGTTTTTT. This gives the protein CSATGSPNTGELFF.

This clonotype was observed a handful of times. The genes are TRBV6-2 or TRBV6-3 and TRBJ2-5; 9 bases are shared with TRBD2. Germline loops: CDR1 MNHEY, CDR2 SVGEGT. J lost 7 bases, V lost 2 bases, and 8 bases had no gene match. This CDR3 spans 15 amino acids. CDR3 residues: CASSYSPSGIVTQYF. The CDR3 DNA is TGTGCCAGCAGTTACAGTCCTAGCGGGATCGTGACCCAGTACTTC.

This clonotype appeared many times. The V gene is TRBV20-1, the J gene TRBJ2-1; D might be TRBD2 (5 bases). CDR1 is DFQATT and CDR2 is SNEGSKA in the germline V gene (reference sequence). The length of the CDR3 is 15 residues. V lost 4 bases, J lost 9 bases, and 22 bases lay in between. The CDR3 here is CSATPARGTLREQFF. The CDR3 DNA follows: TGCAGTGCTACCCCGGCCCGGGGAACACTTCGTGAGCAGTTCTTC.

Many counts were recorded for this clonotype. J is TRBJ1-5 and V is TRBV20-1; no reliable D call. Germline lookup yields CDR1 DFQATT and CDR2 SNEGSKA (reference sequence). Trimming took off 6 bases at V and 2 bases at J, with 8 bases between the two ends. The CDR3 has 12 residues. CDR3 sequence: CSASWGNQPQHF. DNA for the CDR3: TGCAGTGCCAGTTGGGGCAATCAGCCCCAGCATTTT.

The rearrangement joins TRBV7-6 to TRBJ2-3; 11 positions match TRBD1. CDR1 SGHVS and CDR2 FNYEAQ come from the germline V gene. V lost 1 base, J lost 5 bases, and 8 bases stayed unmatched. This CDR3 is 17 amino acids long. CDR3 sequence (DNA): TGTGCCAGCAGCTTAGGAACCGGGACAGGGGGAGGAGATACGCAGTATTTT. This codes for CASSLGTGTGGGDTQYF.

The V gene is TRBV7-9, the J gene TRBJ1-1, with D maybe TRBD1 (6 bases). This CDR3 spans 14 amino acids. Germline loops: CDR1 SEHNR, CDR2 FQNEAQ (reference sequence). Trimming left V 3 bases short and J 6 bases short, with 14 bases between. The CDR3 DNA sequence: TGTGCCAGCAGCTTCGTCAGGGGAGCTTCTGAAGCTTTCTTT. It specifies CASSFVRGASEAFF.

This rearrangement joins TRBV7-9 to TRBJ1-2; possibly TRBD1 for D (5 bases). V was clipped by 5 bases and J by 3 bases, with 10 bases between them. Germline loops: CDR1 SEHNR, CDR2 FQNEAQ (reference sequence). The CDR3 covers 13 residues. CDR3 in amino acids: CASSPGGYYGYTF. The CDR3 nucleotides read TGTGCCAGCAGCCCCGGGGGGTACTATGGCTACACCTTC.

This clonotype showed up many times. V gene TRBV20-1 combines with J gene TRBJ1-1; D possibly corresponds to TRBD1 (6 bases). Trimming took off 6 bases at V and 11 bases at J, with 19 bases between the two ends. The CDR3 length is 12 residues. The germline gives CDR1 DFQATT, CDR2 SNEGSKA (reference sequence). The DNA of the CDR3 is TGCAGTGCCCGGGACACGGATTCTAGGGCTTTCTTT. This translates into CSARDTDSRAFF.